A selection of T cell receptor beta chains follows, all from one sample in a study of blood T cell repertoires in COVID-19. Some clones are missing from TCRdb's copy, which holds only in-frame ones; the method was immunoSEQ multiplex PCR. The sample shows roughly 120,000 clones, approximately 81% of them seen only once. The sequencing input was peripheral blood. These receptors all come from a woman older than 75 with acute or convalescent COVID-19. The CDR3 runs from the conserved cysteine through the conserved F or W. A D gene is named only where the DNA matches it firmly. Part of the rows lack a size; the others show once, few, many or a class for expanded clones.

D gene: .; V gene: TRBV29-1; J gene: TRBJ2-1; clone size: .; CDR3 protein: CSALTRSPLNEQFF; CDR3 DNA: TGCAGCGCCTTGACTAGAAGTCCCTTAAATGAGCAGTTCTTC
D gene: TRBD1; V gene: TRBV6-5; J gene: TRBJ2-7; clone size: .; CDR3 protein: CASRDSDYYEQYF; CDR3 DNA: TGTGCCAGCCGGGACAGTGATTACTACGAGCAGTACTTC
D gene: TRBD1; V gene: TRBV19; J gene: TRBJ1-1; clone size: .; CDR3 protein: CASSNNDRAEAFF; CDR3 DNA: TGTGCCAGTAGTAATAATGACAGGGCTGAAGCTTTCTTT
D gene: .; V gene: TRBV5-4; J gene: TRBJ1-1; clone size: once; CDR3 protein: CASSFDSRSTEAFF; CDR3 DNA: TGTGCCAGCAGCTTCGACAGTCGGAGCACTGAAGCTTTCTTT
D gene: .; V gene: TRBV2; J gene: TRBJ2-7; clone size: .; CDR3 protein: CASSGSRGWDEQYF; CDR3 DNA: TGTGCCAGCAGTGGGTCCAGGGGTTGGGACGAGCAGTACTTC
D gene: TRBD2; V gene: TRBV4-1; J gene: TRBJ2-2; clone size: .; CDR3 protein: CASSSPPGLAGGTNTGELFF; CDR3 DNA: TGCGCCAGCAGCAGCCCTCCGGGACTAGCGGGGGGGACGAACACCGGGGAGCTGTTTTTT
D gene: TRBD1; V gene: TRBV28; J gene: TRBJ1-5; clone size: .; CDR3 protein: CASSILLQGNQPQHF; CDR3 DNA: TGTGCCAGCAGTATACTCCTACAGGGGAATCAGCCCCAGCATTTT
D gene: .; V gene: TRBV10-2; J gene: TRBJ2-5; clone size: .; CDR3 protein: CASGGQLQETQYF; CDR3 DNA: TGCGCCAGCGGAGGACAGCTCCAAGAGACCCAGTACTTC
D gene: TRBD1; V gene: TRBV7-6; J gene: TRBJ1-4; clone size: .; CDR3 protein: CASSLAAGGYEKLFF; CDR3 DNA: TGTGCCAGCAGCTTAGCGGCAGGGGGCTATGAAAAACTGTTTTTT
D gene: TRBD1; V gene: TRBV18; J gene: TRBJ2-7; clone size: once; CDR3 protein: CASSPPTGGLGEQYF; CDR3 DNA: TGTGCCAGCTCACCACCGACAGGGGGACTGGGCGAGCAGTACTTC
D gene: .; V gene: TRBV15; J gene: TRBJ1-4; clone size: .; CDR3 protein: CATAAGATNEKLFF; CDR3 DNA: TGTGCCACCGCGGCCGGTGCAACTAATGAAAAACTGTTTTTT
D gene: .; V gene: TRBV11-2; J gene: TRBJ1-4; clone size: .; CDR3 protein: CASSLMGADEKLFF; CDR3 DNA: TGTGCCAGCAGCTTAATGGGGGCTGATGAAAAACTGTTTTTT
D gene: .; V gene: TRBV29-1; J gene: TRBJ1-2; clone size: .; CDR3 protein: CSVEASGAYGYTF; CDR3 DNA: TGCAGCGTTGAAGCTTCAGGGGCTTATGGCTACACCTTC
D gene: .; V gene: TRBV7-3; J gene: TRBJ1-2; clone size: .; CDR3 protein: CASSADSNYGYTF; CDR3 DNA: TGTGCCAGCAGCGCGGACAGTAACTATGGCTACACCTTC
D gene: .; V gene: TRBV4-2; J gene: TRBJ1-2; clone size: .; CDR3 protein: CASSQDPEAGAIYGYTF; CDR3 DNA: TGTGCCAGCAGCCAAGACCCGGAGGCAGGGGCTATCTATGGCTACACCTTC
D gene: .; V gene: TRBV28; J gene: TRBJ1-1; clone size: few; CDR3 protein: CASSPRGAGNTEAFF; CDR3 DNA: TGTGCCAGCAGTCCCCGCGGGGCTGGGAACACTGAAGCTTTCTTT
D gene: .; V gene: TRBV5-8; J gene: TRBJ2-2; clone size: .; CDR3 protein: CASSFGEMNTGELFF; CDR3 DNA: TGTGCCAGCAGCTTTGGAGAAATGAACACCGGGGAGCTGTTTTTT
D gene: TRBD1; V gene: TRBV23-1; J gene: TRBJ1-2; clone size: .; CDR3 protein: CASSQDRGDGYTF; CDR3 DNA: TGCGCCAGCAGTCAAGACAGGGGCGACGGCTACACCTTC
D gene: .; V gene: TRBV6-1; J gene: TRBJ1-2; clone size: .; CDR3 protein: CASSEYGAANYGYTF; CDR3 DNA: TGTGCCAGCAGTGAATATGGGGCAGCAAACTATGGCTACACCTTC
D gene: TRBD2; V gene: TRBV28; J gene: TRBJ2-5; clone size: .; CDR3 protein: CASRGLAGTQYF; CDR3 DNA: TGTGCCAGCCGCGGACTAGCAGGGACCCAGTACTTC
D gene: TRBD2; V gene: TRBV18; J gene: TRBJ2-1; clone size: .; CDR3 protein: CASSPRTTSGDYNEQFF; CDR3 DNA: TGTGCCAGCTCACCAAGAACGACTAGCGGAGATTACAATGAGCAGTTCTTC
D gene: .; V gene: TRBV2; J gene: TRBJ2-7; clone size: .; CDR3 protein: CASSRTESYEQYF; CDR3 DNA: TGTGCCAGCAGTCGGACAGAGTCCTACGAGCAGTACTTC
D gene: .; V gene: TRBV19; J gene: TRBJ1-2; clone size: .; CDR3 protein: CASSIVQPYGGYTF; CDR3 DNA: TGTGCCAGTAGTATAGTACAGCCTTACGGTGGCTACACCTTC
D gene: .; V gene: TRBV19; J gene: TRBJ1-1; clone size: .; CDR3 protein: CASSIDLRGNTEAFF; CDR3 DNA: TGTGCCAGTAGTATAGATCTTCGCGGGAACACTGAAGCTTTCTTT
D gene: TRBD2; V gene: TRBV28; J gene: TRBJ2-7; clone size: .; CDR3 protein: CASSWGGDSSYEQYF; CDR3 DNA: TGTGCCAGCAGTTGGGGGGGGGATAGCTCCTACGAGCAGTACTTC
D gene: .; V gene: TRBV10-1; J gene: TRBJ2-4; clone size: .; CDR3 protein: CASRGGQKGSIQYF; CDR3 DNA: TGCGCCAGCAGGGGGGGACAGAAGGGAAGCATTCAGTACTTC
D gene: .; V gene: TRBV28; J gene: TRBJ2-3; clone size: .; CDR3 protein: CASSPTTSFTQYF; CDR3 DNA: TGTGCCAGCAGCCCCACGACTAGTTTTACGCAGTATTTT
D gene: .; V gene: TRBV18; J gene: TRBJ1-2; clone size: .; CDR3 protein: CASSLDSRYGYTF; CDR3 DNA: TGTGCCAGCTCACTAGACAGCCGATATGGCTACACCTTC
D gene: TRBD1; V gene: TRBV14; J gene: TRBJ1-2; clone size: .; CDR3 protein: CASSRDSFYGYTF; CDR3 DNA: TGTGCCAGCAGCCGGGACAGCTTCTATGGCTACACCTTC
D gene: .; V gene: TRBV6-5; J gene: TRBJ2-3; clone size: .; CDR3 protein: CASSYGAQTPDTQYF; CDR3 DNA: TGTGCCAGCAGTTACGGGGCTCAAACCCCAGATACGCAGTATTTT